The table lists the clone carrying this T cell receptor (beta chain) with a few counts. What it binds is not known. These data belong to a study of spatial heterogeneity in lung cancer. About the study: Consistent detection of more beta-chain than alpha-chain sequences was observed.

The library protocol tagged each TCR cDNA with a unique molecular identifier. TCRdb redid the calling of the 5' RACE reads with MiXCR, one entry per CDR3 protein. Of tens of thousands of distinct CDR3 sequences in the sample, around 8.4% were seen once. Germline V gene sequence: CDR1 SGHVS, CDR2 FNYEAQ. Trimming cost V 5 bases and J 7 bases, with 11 bases left between them. This CDR3 region has 13 residues. Indicated time point: sample taken at primary tumor resection. Whole RNA, which was extracted from tumor, nontumor lung tissue or frozen PBMC, was sequenced without any cell sorting. A total of 72 untreated early-stage non-small cell lung cancer patients served as donors. Broader study findings: Tumor TCRs that were ubiquitous and expanded showed up in blood more at resection than follow-up.

The chain recombines TRBV7-6 with TRBJ2-2; D is unresolved. This clonotype was obtained from a female donor with early-stage non-small cell lung cancer. The sequencing used PBMCs, collected at surgery. The CDR3 sequence is CASSPPADGELFF. The DNA for the CDR3 is TGTGCCAGCAGCCCGCCGGCCGACGGGGAGCTGTTTTTT.